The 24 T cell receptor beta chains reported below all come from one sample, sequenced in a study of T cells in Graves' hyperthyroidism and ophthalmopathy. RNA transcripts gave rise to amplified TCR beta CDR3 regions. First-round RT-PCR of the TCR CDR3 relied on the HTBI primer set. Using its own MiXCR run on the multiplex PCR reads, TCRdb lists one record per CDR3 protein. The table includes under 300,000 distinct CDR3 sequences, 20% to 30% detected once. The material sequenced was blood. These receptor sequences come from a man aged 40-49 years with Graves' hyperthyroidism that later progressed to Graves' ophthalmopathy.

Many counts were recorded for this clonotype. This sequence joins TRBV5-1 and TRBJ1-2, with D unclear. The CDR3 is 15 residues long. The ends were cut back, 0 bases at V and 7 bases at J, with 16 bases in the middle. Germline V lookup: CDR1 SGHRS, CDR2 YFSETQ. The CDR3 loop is CASSLDSGAAGGYTF. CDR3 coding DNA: TGCGCCAGCAGCTTGGACTCAGGCGCCGCGGGTGGCTACACCTTC. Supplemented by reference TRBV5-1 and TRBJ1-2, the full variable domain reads KAGVTQTPRYLIKTRGQQVTLSCSPISGHRSVSWYQQTPGQGLQFLFEYFSETQRNKGNFPGRFSGRQFSNSRSEMNVSTLELGDSALYLCASSLDSGAAGGYTFGSGTRLTVV.

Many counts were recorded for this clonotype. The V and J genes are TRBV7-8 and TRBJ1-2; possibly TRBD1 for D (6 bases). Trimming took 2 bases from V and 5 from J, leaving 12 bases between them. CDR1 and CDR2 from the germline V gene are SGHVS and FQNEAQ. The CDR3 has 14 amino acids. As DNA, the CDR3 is TGTGCCAGCAGCTTACTGCAGGGGACTTATGGCTACACCTTC. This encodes CASSLLQGTYGYTF.

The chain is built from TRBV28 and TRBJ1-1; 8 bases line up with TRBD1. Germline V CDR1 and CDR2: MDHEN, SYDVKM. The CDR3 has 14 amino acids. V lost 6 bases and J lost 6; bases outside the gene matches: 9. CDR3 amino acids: CASSRAGGFSEAFF. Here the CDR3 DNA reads TGTGCCAGCAGCCGGGCAGGGGGCTTCTCTGAAGCTTTCTTT.

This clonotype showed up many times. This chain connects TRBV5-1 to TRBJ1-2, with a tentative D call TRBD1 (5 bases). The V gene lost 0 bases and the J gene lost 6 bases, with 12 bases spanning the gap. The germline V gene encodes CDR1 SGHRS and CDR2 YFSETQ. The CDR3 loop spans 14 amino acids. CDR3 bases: TGCGCCAGCAGCTTGGTACCAGGGCAGCATGGCTACACCTTC. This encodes CASSLVPGQHGYTF. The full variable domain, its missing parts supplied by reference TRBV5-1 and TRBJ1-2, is KAGVTQTPRYLIKTRGQQVTLSCSPISGHRSVSWYQQTPGQGLQFLFEYFSETQRNKGNFPGRFSGRQFSNSRSEMNVSTLELGDSALYLCASSLVPGQHGYTFGSGTRLTVV.

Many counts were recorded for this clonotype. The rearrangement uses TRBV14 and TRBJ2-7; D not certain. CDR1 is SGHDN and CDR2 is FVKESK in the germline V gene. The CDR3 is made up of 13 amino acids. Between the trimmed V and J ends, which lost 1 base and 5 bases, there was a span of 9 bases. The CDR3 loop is CASSQAYVDEQYF. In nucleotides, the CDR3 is TGTGCCAGCAGCCAAGCCTACGTGGACGAGCAGTACTTC. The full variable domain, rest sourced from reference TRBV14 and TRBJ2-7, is EAGVTQFPSHSVIEKGQTVTLRCDPISGHDNLYWYRRVMGKEIKFLLHFVKESKQDESGMPNNRFLAERTGGTYSTLKVQPAELEDSGVYFCASSQAYVDEQYFGPGTRLTVT.

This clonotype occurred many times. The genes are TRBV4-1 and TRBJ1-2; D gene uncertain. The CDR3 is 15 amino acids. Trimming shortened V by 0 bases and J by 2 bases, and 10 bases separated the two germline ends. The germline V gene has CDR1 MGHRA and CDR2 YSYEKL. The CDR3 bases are TGCGCCAGCAGCCAAGATCAGAGGAGAAACTATGGCTACACCTTC. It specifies CASSQDQRRNYGYTF.

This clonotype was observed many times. The CDR3 sequence is CASSDRVSGSYTF. As DNA, the CDR3 is TGTGCCAGCAGTGACAGGGTATCGGGTAGCTACACCTTC. The rearrangement links TRBV6-1 to TRBJ1-2, with D tentatively TRBD1 (5 bases). The CDR3 has 13 residues. V was pared by 3 bases and J by 9 bases, with 14 bases between. The germline gives CDR1 MNHNS, CDR2 SASEGT.

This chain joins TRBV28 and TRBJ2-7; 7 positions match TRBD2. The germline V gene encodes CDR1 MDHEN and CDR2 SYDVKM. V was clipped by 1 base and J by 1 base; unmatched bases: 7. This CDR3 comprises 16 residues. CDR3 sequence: CASSLLGWRGSYEQYF. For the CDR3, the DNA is TGTGCCAGCAGTTTATTGGGATGGCGGGGGTCCTACGAGCAGTACTTC.

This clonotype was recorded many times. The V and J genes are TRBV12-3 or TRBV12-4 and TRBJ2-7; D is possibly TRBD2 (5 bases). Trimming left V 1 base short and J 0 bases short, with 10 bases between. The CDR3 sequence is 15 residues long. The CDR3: CASSLETTSSYEQYF. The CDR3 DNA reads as TGTGCCAGCAGTTTAGAGACTACCAGCTCCTACGAGCAGTACTTC.

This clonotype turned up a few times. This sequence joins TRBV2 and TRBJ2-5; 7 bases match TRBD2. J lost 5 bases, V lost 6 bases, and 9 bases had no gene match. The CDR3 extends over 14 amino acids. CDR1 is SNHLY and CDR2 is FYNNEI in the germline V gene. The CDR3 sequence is CASSGLSGGETQYF. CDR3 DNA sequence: TGTGCCAGCAGCGGACTATCGGGAGGTGAGACCCAGTACTTC.

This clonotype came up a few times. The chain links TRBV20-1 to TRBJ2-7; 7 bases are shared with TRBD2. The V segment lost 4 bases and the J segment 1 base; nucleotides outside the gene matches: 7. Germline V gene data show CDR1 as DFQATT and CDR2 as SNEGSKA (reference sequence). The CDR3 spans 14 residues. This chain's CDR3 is CSAKAGWRSYEQYF. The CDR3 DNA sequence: TGCAGTGCTAAAGCGGGGTGGAGGTCCTACGAGCAGTACTTC.

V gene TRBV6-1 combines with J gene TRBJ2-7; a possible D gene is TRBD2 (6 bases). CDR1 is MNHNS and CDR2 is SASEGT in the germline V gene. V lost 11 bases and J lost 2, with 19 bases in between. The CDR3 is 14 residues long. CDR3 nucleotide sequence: TGTGCCGTCTCAGGCCGGGAGCGTCCCTACGAGCAGTACTTC. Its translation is CAVSGRERPYEQYF.

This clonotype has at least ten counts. The CDR3 nucleotides are TGTGCCAGCAGCTTGGGGGGCCGGGCCGGGTTACTGCAGTACTTC. This gives the protein CASSLGGRAGLLQYF. V gene TRBV5-4 combines with J gene TRBJ2-7; D possibly corresponds to TRBD1 (5 bases). Germline V gene sequence: CDR1 SGHNT, CDR2 YYREEE (reference sequence). The CDR3 consists of 15 residues. V was clipped by 0 bases and J by 9 bases, with 19 bases between them.

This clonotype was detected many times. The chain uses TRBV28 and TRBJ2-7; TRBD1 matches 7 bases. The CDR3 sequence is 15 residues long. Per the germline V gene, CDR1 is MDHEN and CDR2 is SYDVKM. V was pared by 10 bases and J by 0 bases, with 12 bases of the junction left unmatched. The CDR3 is CATSRMTGISYEQYF. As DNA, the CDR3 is TGTGCCACCTCCCGTATGACAGGGATCTCCTACGAGCAGTACTTC.

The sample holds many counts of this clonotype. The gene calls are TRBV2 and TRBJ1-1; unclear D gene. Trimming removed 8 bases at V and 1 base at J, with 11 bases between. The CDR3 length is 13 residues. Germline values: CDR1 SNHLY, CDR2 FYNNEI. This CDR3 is CASVPPGNTEAFF. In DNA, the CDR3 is TGTGCCAGCGTGCCCCCGGGGAACACTGAAGCTTTCTTT.

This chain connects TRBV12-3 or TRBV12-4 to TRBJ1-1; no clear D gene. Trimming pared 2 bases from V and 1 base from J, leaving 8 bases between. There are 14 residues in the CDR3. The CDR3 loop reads CASSLWPSNTEAFF. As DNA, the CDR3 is TGTGCCAGCAGTTTATGGCCTTCGAACACTGAAGCTTTCTTT.

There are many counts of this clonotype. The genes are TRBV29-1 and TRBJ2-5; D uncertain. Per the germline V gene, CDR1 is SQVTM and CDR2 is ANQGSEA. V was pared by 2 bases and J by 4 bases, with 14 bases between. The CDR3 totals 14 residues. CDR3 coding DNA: TGCAGCGTTGAATTGGTTCTAAAGGGAGAGACCCAGTACTTC. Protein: CSVELVLKGETQYF.

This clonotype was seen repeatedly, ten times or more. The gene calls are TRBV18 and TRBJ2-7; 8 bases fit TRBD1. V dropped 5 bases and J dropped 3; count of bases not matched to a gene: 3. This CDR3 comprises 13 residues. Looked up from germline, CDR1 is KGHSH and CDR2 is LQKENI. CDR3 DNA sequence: TGTGCCAGCTCATCGACAGGGGTCTACGAGCAGTACTTC. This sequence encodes CASSSTGVYEQYF.

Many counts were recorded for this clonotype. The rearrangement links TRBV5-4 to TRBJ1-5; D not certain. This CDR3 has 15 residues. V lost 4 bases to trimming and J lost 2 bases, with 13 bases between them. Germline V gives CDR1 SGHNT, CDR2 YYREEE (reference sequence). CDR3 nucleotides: TGTGCCAGCAGCATCGACGTAGGACGCAATCAGCCCCAGCATTTT. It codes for CASSIDVGRNQPQHF.

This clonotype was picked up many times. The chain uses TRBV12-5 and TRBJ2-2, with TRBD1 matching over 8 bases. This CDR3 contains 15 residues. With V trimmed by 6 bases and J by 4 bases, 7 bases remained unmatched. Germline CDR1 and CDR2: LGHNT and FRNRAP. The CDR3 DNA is TGTGCTAGTGGCCAGGGGGCAGCTTCCACCGGGGAGCTGTTTTTT. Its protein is CASGQGAASTGELFF.

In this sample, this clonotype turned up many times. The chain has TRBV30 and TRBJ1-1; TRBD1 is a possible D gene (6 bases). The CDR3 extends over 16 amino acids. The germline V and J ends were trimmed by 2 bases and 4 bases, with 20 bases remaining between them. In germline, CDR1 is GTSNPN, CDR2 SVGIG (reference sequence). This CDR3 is CAWSLWSTGWGTEAFF. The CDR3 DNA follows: TGTGCCTGGAGTTTGTGGTCAACAGGGTGGGGCACTGAAGCTTTCTTT.

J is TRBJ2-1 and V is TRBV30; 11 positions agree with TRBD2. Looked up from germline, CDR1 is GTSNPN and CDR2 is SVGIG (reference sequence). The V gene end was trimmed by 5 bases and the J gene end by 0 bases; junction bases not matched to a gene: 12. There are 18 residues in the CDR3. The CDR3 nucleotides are TGTGCCTGGGCGGGCGGGACTAGCGGAGGGAGCTCCTACAATGAGCAGTTCTTC. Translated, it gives CAWAGGTSGGSSYNEQFF.

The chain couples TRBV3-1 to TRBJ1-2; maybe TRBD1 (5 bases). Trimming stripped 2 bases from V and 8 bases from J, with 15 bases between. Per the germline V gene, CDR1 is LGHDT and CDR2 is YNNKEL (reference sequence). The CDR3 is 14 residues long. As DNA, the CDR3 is TGTGCCAGCAGCCAAATGGGGGGGGAACGAGGCTACACCTTC. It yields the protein CASSQMGGERGYTF. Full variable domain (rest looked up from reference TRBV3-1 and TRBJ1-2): DTAVSQTPKYLVTQMGNDKSIKCEQNLGHDTMYWYKQDSKKFLKIMFSYNNKELIINETVPNRFSPKSPDKAHLNLHINSLELGDSAVYFCASSQMGGERGYTFGSGTRLTVV.

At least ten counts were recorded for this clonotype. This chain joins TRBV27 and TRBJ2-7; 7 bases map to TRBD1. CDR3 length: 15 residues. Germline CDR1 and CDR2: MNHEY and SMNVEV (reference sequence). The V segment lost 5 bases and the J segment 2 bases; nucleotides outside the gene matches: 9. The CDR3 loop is CASSPRTGVTYEQYF. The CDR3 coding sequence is TGTGCCAGCAGTCCCAGGACAGGAGTGACCTACGAGCAGTACTTC.